This T cell receptor beta chain was sequenced during a study of patients and donors after allogeneic stem cell transplantation. TCRdb recomputed calls from the RT-PCR reads with MiXCR, one row per CDR3 protein. The sample has roughly 960,000 distinct CDR3 sequences; roughly 17% are singletons. This clonotype was recorded a few times. After removal of 1 base from V and 5 bases from J, the junction contained 9 bases not matched to a gene. In germline, CDR1 is SGHRS, CDR2 YFSETQ. The CDR3 totals 15 residues. The chain uses TRBV5-1 and TRBJ2-7; 7 bases fit TRBD1. This receptor was obtained from a human donor who was either an allogeneic HSCT recipient or a stem cell or donor lymphocyte infusion donor (not recorded which). It is not recorded whose cells these are; they may come from a transplant donor. The specimen sequenced was blood, either unsorted or a sorted T cell fraction (not recorded which). CDR3 sequence reads: CASSLTGQRSDEQYF. For the CDR3, the DNA is TGCGCCAGCAGCTTGACGGGACAGAGGTCCGACGAGCAGTACTTC.